Below are 15 T cell receptor beta chains sequenced from a single sample in a study of blood T cell repertoires in COVID-19. TCRdb's copy holds only in-frame clones and misses some; the assay was immunoSEQ multiplex PCR. The sample lists under 200,000 clones, about nine tenths seen once, with 1.5% to 2% in the top ten. Material: peripheral blood. All receptors derive from a man younger than 30 with active or convalescent COVID-19.

The rearrangement links TRBV5-1 to TRBJ1-1, with a tentative D call TRBD1 (6 bases). This CDR3 is built from 13 residues. Germline loops: CDR1 SGHRS, CDR2 YFSETQ. The V gene lost 7 bases and the J gene lost 3 bases, with 13 bases spanning the gap. The CDR3, as DNA: TGCGCCAGCGTGGGGGCTATGGACACTGAAGCTTTCTTT. Residues: CASVGAMDTEAFF.

This clone was seen a handful of times. CDR3 sequence reads: CASTGERNTIYF. CDR3 coding DNA: TGTGCCAGCACGGGAGAGAGAAACACCATATATTTT. The chain has TRBV6-6 and TRBJ1-3; D is unresolved. Germline CDR1 MNHNY, CDR2 SVGAGI (reference sequence). Trimming took 7 bases from V and 5 from J, leaving 9 bases between them. CDR3 length: 12 amino acids.

This chain connects TRBV19 to TRBJ1-5; D gene ambiguous. The CDR3 spans 16 residues. Trimming removed 3 bases from V and 5 bases from J, with 17 bases in between. Germline V lookup: CDR1 LNHDA, CDR2 SQIVND (reference sequence). The CDR3 here is CASSIWRHPIDQPQHF. As DNA, the CDR3 is TGTGCCAGTAGTATTTGGCGGCATCCAATCGATCAGCCCCAGCATTTT.

In this sample, this clone turned up a few times. The chain carries TRBV2 and TRBJ1-1; the D is unclear. The V and J ends lost 11 bases and 1 base respectively, with 8 bases between them. This CDR3 comprises 11 residues. Germline CDR1 SNHLY, CDR2 FYNNEI. The CDR3 loop reads CACTQNTEAFF. DNA of the CDR3: TGTGCCTGTACACAGAACACTGAAGCTTTCTTT.

The chain couples TRBV3-1 (or the pseudogene TRBV3-2) to TRBJ2-3; TRBD2 agrees at 10 bases. With 0 bases clipped from V and 5 bases from J, the junction kept 5 bases outside the gene matches. The germline V gene has CDR1 LGHDT and CDR2 YNNKEL (reference sequence). The CDR3 is 16 residues long. The CDR3 loop is CASSQDASGREDTQYF. The CDR3 DNA is TGTGCCAGCAGCCAAGATGCTAGCGGGAGAGAAGATACGCAGTATTTT.

The rearrangement links TRBV11-1 to TRBJ2-7; 10 bases match TRBD2. The CDR3 is 15 residues long. CDR1 and CDR2 from the germline V gene are SGHAT and FQDESV (reference sequence). Trimming at V came to 5 bases and at J to 6 bases, leaving 10 bases not matched to a gene. This CDR3 is CASSPERGGRIEQYF. The CDR3 region has the DNA TGTGCCAGCAGCCCCGAGCGGGGGGGCCGCATCGAGCAGTACTTC.

Details on this clone: One junction end disagrees with the germline gene, perhaps due to a read error. The chain joins TRBV24-1 to TRBJ1-5, with D uncertain. There are 15 residues in the CDR3. The germline gives CDR1 KGHDR, CDR2 SFDVKD. The CDR3 bases are TGTGCCACCAGTGATCAGCAGTATAGCAATCGGCCCCAGCATTTT. As protein: CATSDQQYSNRPQHF.

The J gene is TRBJ1-2, the V gene TRBV2, with 7 positions matching TRBD1. The germline V gene encodes CDR1 SNHLY and CDR2 FYNNEI. This CDR3 comprises 13 residues. The ends lost 6 bases at V and 7 bases at J; junction bases unmatched: 8. The CDR3 reads CASRPDRAGGYTF. CDR3 coding DNA: TGTGCCAGCAGGCCCGACAGGGCGGGTGGCTACACCTTC.

This clone was counted a single time. V and J are TRBV21-1 and TRBJ2-3; the DNA was not used to check the table's D call, TRBD2. TRBV21-1 is a pseudogene segment. This CDR3 has 15 amino acids. This chain's CDR3 is CASSGIGTSNRTQYF. The CDR3 nucleotides are TGTGCCAGCAGCGGCATAGGGACTAGCAACAGAACGCAGTATTTT.

J is TRBJ2-7 and V is TRBV7-9; TRBD1 aligns across 10 bases. The CDR3 length is 15 residues. Germline lookup yields CDR1 SEHNR and CDR2 FQNEAQ (reference sequence). The V segment lost 2 bases and the J segment 6 bases; nucleotides outside the gene matches: 7. The DNA of the CDR3 is TGTGCCAGCAGCTTAAGGGGACAGGGGACATTCGAGCAGTACTTC. It is translated as CASSLRGQGTFEQYF. The variable domain in full, completed from reference TRBV7-9 and TRBJ2-7, reads DTGVSQNPRHKITKRGQNVTFRCDPISEHNRLYWYRQTLGQGPEFLTYFQNEAQLEKSRLLSDRFSAERPKGSFSTLEIQRTEQGDSAMYLCASSLRGQGTFEQYFGPGTRLTVT.

This clone came up a few times. V is TRBV4-1 and J is TRBJ1-4, with no clear D. Trimming took off 6 bases at V and 3 bases at J, with 14 bases between the two ends. The CDR3 runs to 15 residues. Germline CDR1 is MGHRA and CDR2 is YSYEKL. CDR3 DNA: TGCGCCAGCAGAGACTCGGGTAATGCTAATGAAAAACTGTTTTTT. As protein: CASRDSGNANEKLFF.

This clone was seen a handful of times. This chain connects TRBV5-1 to TRBJ2-1, with 7 bases aligning to TRBD1. The V gene end was trimmed by 4 bases and the J gene end by 2 bases; junction bases not matched to a gene: 6. Germline V CDR1 and CDR2: SGHRS, YFSETQ. The CDR3 has 15 amino acids. The CDR3 reads CASSARDSPYNEQFF. CDR3 DNA sequence: TGCGCCAGCAGCGCCCGGGACAGCCCCTACAATGAGCAGTTCTTC.

The chain links TRBV4-1 to TRBJ1-4; D may be TRBD1 (6 bases). Per germline, CDR1 MGHRA and CDR2 YSYEKL. The CDR3 totals 16 residues. The V and J ends lost 0 bases and 4 bases respectively, with 12 bases between them. CDR3 amino acids: CASSQENRAFNEKLFF. CDR3 DNA sequence: TGCGCCAGCAGCCAAGAGAACAGGGCGTTTAATGAAAAACTGTTTTTT.

The V gene is TRBV5-5, the J gene TRBJ1-2; D not resolved. Between the trimmed V and J ends, which lost 3 bases and 8 bases, there was a span of 20 bases. The CDR3 is made up of 15 amino acids. Germline lookup yields CDR1 SGHKS and CDR2 YYEKEE (reference sequence). The CDR3 DNA follows: TGTGCCAGCAGCTCCTATCCGGGAGTCCGGGGAGGCTACACCTTC. Amino acids: CASSSYPGVRGGYTF.

This clone was counted once. CDR3 in amino acids: CASSPRIQQGNTIYF. CDR3 in DNA: TGTGCCAGCTCACCAAGGATACAGCAAGGAAACACCATATATTTT. The J gene is TRBJ1-3, the V gene TRBV18; unclear D gene. Trimming pared 2 bases from V and 4 bases from J, leaving 12 bases between. This CDR3 region has 15 residues. CDR1 is KGHSH and CDR2 is LQKENI in the germline V gene.